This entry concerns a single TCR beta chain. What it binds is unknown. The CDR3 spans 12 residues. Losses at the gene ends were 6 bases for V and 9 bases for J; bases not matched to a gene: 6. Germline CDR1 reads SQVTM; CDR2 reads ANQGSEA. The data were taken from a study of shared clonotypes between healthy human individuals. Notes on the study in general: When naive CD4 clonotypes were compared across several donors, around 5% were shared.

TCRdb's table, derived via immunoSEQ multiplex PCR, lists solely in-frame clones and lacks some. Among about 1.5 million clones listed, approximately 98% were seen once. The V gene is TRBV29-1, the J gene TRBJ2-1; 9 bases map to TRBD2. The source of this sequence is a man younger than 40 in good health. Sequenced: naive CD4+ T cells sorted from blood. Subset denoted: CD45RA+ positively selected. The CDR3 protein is CSVGLAWGEQFF. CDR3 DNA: TGCAGCGTGGGACTAGCTTGGGGTGAGCAGTTCTTC.